This record looks at one TCR beta chain sequence and its context. This clone has only a few counts. The antigen this receptor binds is unknown. Base qualities were left out, and no much larger clone turns up one base away. Its CDR3 holds 14 amino acids, cysteine through phenylalanine. Only the CDR3 DNA is retained, 42 bases long and in frame from the first base. Taken from the germline V gene, the CDR1 and CDR2 loops are SGDLS and YYNGEE. Trimming removed 0 bases from V and 13 bases from J; the gene matches leave 7 bases unexplained. This record belongs to a study of blood T cell repertoires in COVID-19 (dated by TCRdb to about 2020). Looking at the study overall: Samples covering the acute and convalescent phases of COVID-19 were provided by collaborators in the United States, Italy and Spain. The dataset comprised deeply sampled blood TCRbeta repertoires from subjects exposed to, actively infected with, or recovered from COVID-19. The prospective study material was composed of cDNA or gDNA derived from T cells, B-cell-depleted T cells, or PBMCs. Samples came from the ongoing ImmuneRACE study (first 160 participants) plus 1,254 subjects from 6 global collaborators. Where available, HLA class I and class II types were taken from metadata supplied by the sample provider and were not determined by assay-based typing. The repertoires were made available in a free public database intended to serve as a resource for research on the immune response to SARS-CoV-2. Sample metadata almost always included a de-identified subject ID, COVID-19 status, age in years and sex.

Whole blood was collected in K2EDTA tubes by collaborating institutions according to the institutions' own protocols. For TCRbeta analysis, collaborators shipped samples in one of three forms: frozen whole blood, isolated PBMCs, or DNA extracted from either of those sample types. Overall study results and their limits: How much clinical and demographic metadata was included differed by source and by participant, and the metadata was provided uncurated.

TCRbeta CDR3 regions were amplified from genomic DNA by means of the immunoSEQ Assay, a bias-controlled multiplex PCR. From the authors' description of their analysis: Within the assay, amplification of reference gene primers was used to estimate how many nucleated cells each sample contained. Sequence reads were collapsed and filtered to measure the absolute abundance of every unique TCRbeta CDR3 rearrangement. Productive Simpson clonality was computed per sample as the square root of Simpson's diversity index over productive rearrangements. What TCRdb holds here is the immuneACCESS table cut down to in-frame rearrangements. Part of the clones is not present; checked against another copy, under half of the missing clones reflect an unresolved V gene, and the others are unexplained. D and trimming were read from the DNA, whereas the V and J calls and clone size are those reported in that table. The sample table contains some 45,000 clones; only one count was recorded for 60% to 85% of them. About 8.7% of the sample belongs to the ten largest clones.

The TCR originated in an older man with active or convalescent COVID-19. The rearranged chain carries TRBV9 and TRBJ2-1; 10 bases in the middle match TRBD2. The specimen sequenced was peripheral blood. The DNA is TGTGCCAGCAGCGTAGTTTCTAGCGGGGGCCTACAGTTCTTC. It translates to CASSVVSSGGLQFF.